Reported below is one T cell receptor beta chain. As yet, its antigen is unknown. Its ends do not fully match the called genes, so a read error is possible. This entry comes from a study of tumor-infiltrating lymphocytes in primary liver carcinoma. About the study: Tumor stage was T1-T3 N0M0, and tumor size was about 4 to 11 cm across.

CDR1 is SGHAT and CDR2 is FQDESV in the germline V gene (reference sequence). This CDR3 spans 15 amino acids. Regarding the study as a whole: Tumor-adjacent and tumor-blood pairs displayed less overlap than did pairs of tumor regions. Top-250-clone fractions were significantly higher in tumors than in blood (p = 0.039).

A constant-region primer served to make TCR beta cDNA from about 500 ng total RNA. Slightly modified ARM-PCR served as the procedure for the TCR beta libraries. These libraries came from three rounds of nested multiplex PCR. TRBV1-TRBV30 forward primers and a C-beta reverse primer were used in the first two PCR rounds, which each ran for about 11 cycles. MiXCR, run by TCRdb on the multiplex PCR reads, gives a single entry per CDR3 protein. Among more than 100,000 distinct CDR3 sequences listed, nearly 70% were seen once. RNA and DNA were co-extracted from around 18-30 mg of unsorted bulk tissue. The specimen sequenced was tumor-adjacent normal liver tissue. The receptor's source is a woman aged 60-70 years with primary liver carcinoma and hepatitis B virus infection. This rearrangement joins TRBV11-1 to TRBJ2-1; 8 bases agree with TRBD1. The DNA of the CDR3 is TGTGCCAGCAACGGTACAGGGGGGATAGGTAATGAGGAGTTCTTC. The encoded protein is CASNGTGGIGNEEFF.